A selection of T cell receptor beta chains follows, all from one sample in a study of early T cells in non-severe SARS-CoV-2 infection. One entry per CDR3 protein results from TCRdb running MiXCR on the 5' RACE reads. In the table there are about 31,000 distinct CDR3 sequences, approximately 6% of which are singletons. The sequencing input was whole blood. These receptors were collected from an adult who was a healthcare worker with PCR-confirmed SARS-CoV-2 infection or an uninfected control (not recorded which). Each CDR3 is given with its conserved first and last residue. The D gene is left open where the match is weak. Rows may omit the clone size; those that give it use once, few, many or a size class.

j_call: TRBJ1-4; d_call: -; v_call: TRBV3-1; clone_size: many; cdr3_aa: CASSLLQGGNEKLFF; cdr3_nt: TGTGCCAGCAGCCTCCTACAGGGAGGGAATGAAAAACTGTTTTTT
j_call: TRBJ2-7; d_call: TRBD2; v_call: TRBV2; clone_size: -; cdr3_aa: CASTSGMYEQYF; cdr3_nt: TGTGCCAGCACTAGCGGGATGTACGAGCAGTACTTC
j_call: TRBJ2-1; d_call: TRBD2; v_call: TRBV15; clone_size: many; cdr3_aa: CAIAGDRSNEQFF; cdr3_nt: TGTGCCATCGCGGGAGATCGCTCTAATGAGCAGTTCTTC
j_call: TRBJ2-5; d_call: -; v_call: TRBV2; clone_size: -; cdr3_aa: CASSEPLLLSETQYF; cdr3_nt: TGTGCCAGCAGTGAACCCCTACTGCTCTCAGAGACCCAGTACTTC
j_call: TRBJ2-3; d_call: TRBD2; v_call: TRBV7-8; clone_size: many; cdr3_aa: CASSLPGTSWSQYF; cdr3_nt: TGTGCCAGCAGCCTTCCCGGGACTAGCTGGTCGCAGTATTTT
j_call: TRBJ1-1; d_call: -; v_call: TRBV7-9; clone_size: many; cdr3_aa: CASSPKPTEAFF; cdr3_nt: TGTGCCAGCAGCCCGAAACCCACTGAAGCTTTCTTT
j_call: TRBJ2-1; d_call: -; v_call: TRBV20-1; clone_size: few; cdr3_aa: CSANRINEQFF; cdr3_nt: TGCAGTGCGAATAGAATCAATGAGCAGTTCTTC
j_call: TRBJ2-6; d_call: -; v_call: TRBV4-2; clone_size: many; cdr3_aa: CASSQVRNSGANVLTF; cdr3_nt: TGTGCCAGCAGCCAAGTTCGCAACTCTGGGGCCAACGTCCTGACTTTC
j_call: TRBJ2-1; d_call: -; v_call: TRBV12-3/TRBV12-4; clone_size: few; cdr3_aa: CASSFTQVSYNEQFF; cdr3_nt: TGTGCCAGCAGTTTTACCCAGGTTTCCTACAATGAGCAGTTCTTC
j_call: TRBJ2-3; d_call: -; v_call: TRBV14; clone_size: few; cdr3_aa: CASSQAGHITDTQYF; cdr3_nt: TGTGCCAGCAGCCAAGCGGGGCACATCACAGATACGCAGTATTTT
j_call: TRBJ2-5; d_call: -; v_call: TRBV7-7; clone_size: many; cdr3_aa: CASSSTGRGETQYF; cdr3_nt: TGTGCCAGCAGCTCCACCGGCCGGGGAGAGACCCAGTACTTC
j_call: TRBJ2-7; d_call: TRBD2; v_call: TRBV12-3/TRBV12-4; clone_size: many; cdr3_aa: CASSLASGWAYEQYF; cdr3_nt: TGTGCCAGCAGTTTAGCTAGCGGGTGGGCCTACGAGCAGTACTTC
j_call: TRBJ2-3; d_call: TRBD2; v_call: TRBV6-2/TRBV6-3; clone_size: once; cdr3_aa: CASRDAGGPLSTDKQYF; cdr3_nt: TGTGCCAGCAGGGATGCGGGAGGGCCGTTGAGTACAGATAAGCAGTATTTT
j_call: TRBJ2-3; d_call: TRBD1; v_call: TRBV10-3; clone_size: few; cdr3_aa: CAISPGQGMDTQYF; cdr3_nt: TGTGCCATCTCACCGGGACAGGGGATGGATACGCAGTATTTT
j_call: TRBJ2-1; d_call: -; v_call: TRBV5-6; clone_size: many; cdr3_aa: CASSLVGHGSNEQFF; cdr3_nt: TGTGCCAGCAGCTTGGTTGGCCACGGGAGCAATGAGCAGTTCTTC